What follows are 10 T cell receptor beta chains derived from one specimen sequenced in a study of monozygotic twins with cystic fibrosis. The data were produced by immunoSEQ multiplex PCR, yet TCRdb's version contains in-frame clones alone and is incomplete. Here the sample spans roughly 23,000 clones, about 83% being singletons. The sample consisted of blood. The receptors shown here come from a woman in her thirties with cystic fibrosis.

The chain links TRBV30 to TRBJ1-2; D gene ambiguous. V dropped 3 bases and J dropped 8 bases, with 7 bases sitting between them. CDR3 size: 10 residues. Germline V CDR1 and CDR2: GTSNPN, SVGIG (reference sequence). The CDR3 reads CAWRGRGYTF. Written as DNA, the CDR3 is TGTGCCTGGAGGGGCCGGGGCTACACCTTC.

V is TRBV29-1 and J is TRBJ1-2; D uncertain. Trimming cost V 5 bases and J 3 bases, with 7 bases left between them. The CDR3 has 11 residues. Germline V lookup: CDR1 SQVTM, CDR2 ANQGSEA. CDR3 protein: CSVSRDYGYTF. The DNA for the CDR3 is TGCAGCGTTTCCCGGGACTATGGCTACACCTTC.

The rearrangement uses TRBV6-1 and TRBJ2-1; 11 bases align to TRBD2. The CDR3 runs to 15 residues. The J segment lost 4 bases and the V segment lost 7 bases, leaving 6 bases of the junction unmatched. Looked up from germline, CDR1 is MNHNS and CDR2 is SASEGT. CDR3 region: CASNSLAGVYNEQFF. As DNA, the CDR3 is TGTGCCAGCAACTCACTAGCGGGGGTTTACAATGAGCAGTTCTTC.

The genes are TRBV5-6 and TRBJ2-7; D may correspond to TRBD1 or TRBD2 (5 bases each). Trimming cost V 4 bases and J 6 bases, with 32 bases left between them. CDR1 SGHDT and CDR2 YYEEEE come from the germline V gene. The CDR3 sequence is 19 residues long. The CDR3 bases are TGTGCCAGCAGCCCGAACTACGGGACCCTAGGACTCTCAAGGCGCGAGCAGTACTTC. Translated, it gives CASSPNYGTLGLSRREQYF. The whole variable domain, filled in from reference TRBV5-6 and TRBJ2-7, reads DAGVTQSPTHLIKTRGQQVTLRCSPKSGHDTVSWYQQALGQGPQFIFQYYEEEERQRGNFPDRFSGHQFPNYSSELNVNALLLGDSALYLCASSPNYGTLGLSRREQYFGPGTRLTVT.

The chain recombines TRBV6-5 with TRBJ2-5; 12 positions agree with TRBD1. This CDR3 region has 15 residues. CDR1 and CDR2 from the germline V gene are MNHEY and SVGAGI. V was clipped by 6 bases and J by 5 bases; unmatched bases: 7. This CDR3 reads CASSPGTGGLETQYF. The CDR3, as DNA: TGTGCCAGCAGCCCCGGGACAGGGGGCTTGGAGACCCAGTACTTC.

This clone has only a few counts. The chain recombines TRBV27 with TRBJ1-2, with unresolved D. V was clipped by 2 bases and J by 4 bases, with 11 bases between them. The CDR3 has 14 residues. CDR1 is MNHEY, CDR2 SMNVEV, per germline (reference sequence). As DNA, the CDR3 is TGTGCCAGCAGTTTAAGGCTCGGGTCCTATGGCTACACCTTC. As protein: CASSLRLGSYGYTF.

Remarks on this clone: This sample includes further DNA sequences coding for the same CDR3. V and J are TRBV5-1 and TRBJ2-5, with D possibly TRBD1 on 6 matching bases. Germline CDR1 and CDR2: SGHRS and YFSETQ. V lost 2 bases and J lost 5, with 16 bases in between. The CDR3 sequence is 15 residues long. This chain's CDR3 is CASSLGTGFGETQYF. The CDR3, as DNA: TGCGCCAGCAGCTTAGGAACAGGGTTTGGGGAGACCCAGTACTTC.

The chain joins TRBV6-5 to TRBJ2-3; D unclear. The germline V gene has CDR1 MNHEY and CDR2 SVGAGI. V was shortened by 3 bases and J by 11 bases, with 9 bases between the two germline ends. The CDR3 length is 11 residues. The CDR3 protein is CASSYRQKQYF. The CDR3 DNA reads TGTGCCAGCAGTTATCGGCAGAAGCAGTATTTT.

This chain connects TRBV9 to TRBJ2-7; D perhaps matches TRBD2 (7 bases). V lost 3 bases to trimming and J lost 0 bases, with 16 bases between them. This CDR3 region has 16 residues. Germline CDR1 is SGDLS and CDR2 is YYNGEE. CDR3 region: CASSGGKGGLSYEQYF. For the CDR3, the DNA is TGTGCCAGCAGCGGAGGGAAGGGGGGGCTCTCCTACGAGCAGTACTTC.

The chain employs TRBV5-6 and TRBJ2-7; D not resolved. The CDR3 totals 13 residues. Trimming removed 3 bases from V and 4 bases from J, with 11 bases in between. Looked up from germline, CDR1 is SGHDT and CDR2 is YYEEEE. CDR3: CASSSPSKYEQYF. In DNA, the CDR3 is TGTGCCAGCAGCTCCCCGTCTAAATACGAGCAGTACTTC.